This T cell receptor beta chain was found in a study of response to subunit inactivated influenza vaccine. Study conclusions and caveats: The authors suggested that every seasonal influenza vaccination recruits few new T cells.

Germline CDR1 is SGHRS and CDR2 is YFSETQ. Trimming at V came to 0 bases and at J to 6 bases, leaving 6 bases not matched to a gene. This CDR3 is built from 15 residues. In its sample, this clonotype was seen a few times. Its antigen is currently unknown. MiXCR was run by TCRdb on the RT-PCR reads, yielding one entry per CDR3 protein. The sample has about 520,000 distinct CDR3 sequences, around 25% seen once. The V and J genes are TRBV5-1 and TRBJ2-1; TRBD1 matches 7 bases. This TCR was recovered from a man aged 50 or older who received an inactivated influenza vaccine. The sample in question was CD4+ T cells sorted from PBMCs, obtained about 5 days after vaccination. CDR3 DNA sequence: TGCGCCAGCAGCTTGGAGGGTAGGGGGCTCAATGAGCAGTTCTTC. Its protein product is CASSLEGRGLNEQFF.